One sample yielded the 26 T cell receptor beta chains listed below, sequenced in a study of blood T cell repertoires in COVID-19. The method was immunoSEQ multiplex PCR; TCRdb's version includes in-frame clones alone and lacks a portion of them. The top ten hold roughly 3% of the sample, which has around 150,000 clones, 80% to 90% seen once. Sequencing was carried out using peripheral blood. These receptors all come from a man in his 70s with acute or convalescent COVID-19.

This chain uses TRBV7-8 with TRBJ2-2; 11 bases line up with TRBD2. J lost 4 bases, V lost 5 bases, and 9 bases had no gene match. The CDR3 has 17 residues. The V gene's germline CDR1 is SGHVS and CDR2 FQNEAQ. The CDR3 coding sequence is TGTGCCAGCAGCCCCAATCCGGGACTAGCGGCCACCGGGGAGCTGTTTTTT. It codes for CASSPNPGLAATGELFF.

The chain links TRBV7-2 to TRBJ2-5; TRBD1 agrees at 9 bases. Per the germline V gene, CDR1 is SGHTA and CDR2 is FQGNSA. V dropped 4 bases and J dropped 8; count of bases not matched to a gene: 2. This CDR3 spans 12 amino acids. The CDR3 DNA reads TGTGCCAGCAGCTCTACAGGGGGCACCCAGTACTTC. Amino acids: CASSSTGGTQYF.

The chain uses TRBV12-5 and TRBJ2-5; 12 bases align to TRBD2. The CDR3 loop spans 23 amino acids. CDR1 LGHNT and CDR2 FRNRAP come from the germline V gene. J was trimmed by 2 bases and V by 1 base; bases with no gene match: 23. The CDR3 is CASGLATFSLAGGGAIGQETQYF. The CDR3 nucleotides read TGTGCTAGTGGTTTGGCAACATTCTCTCTAGCGGGAGGGGGGGCCATTGGGCAAGAGACCCAGTACTTC.

The CDR3 nucleotides read TGCGCCAGCAGCTTGGGGGACAGGTCAAATGAAAAACTGTTTTTT. Residues: CASSLGDRSNEKLFF. This chain uses TRBV5-1 with TRBJ1-4; TRBD1 matches 8 bases. V was clipped by 0 bases and J by 5 bases; unmatched bases: 3. In germline, CDR1 is SGHRS, CDR2 YFSETQ. The CDR3 loop spans 15 amino acids.

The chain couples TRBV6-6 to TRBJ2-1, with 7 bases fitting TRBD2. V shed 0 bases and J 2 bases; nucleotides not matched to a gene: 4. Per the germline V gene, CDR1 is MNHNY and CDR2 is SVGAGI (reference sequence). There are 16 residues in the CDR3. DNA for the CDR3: TGTGCCAGCAGTTACTCGGGCGGGAGCGCCTACAATGAGCAGTTCTTC. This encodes CASSYSGGSAYNEQFF.

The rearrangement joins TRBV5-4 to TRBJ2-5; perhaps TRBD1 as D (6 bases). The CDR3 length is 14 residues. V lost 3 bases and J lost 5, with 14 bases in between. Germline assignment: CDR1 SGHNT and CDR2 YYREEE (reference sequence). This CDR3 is CASSSTGSVETQYF. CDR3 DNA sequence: TGTGCCAGCAGCTCCACAGGGTCCGTGGAGACCCAGTACTTC.

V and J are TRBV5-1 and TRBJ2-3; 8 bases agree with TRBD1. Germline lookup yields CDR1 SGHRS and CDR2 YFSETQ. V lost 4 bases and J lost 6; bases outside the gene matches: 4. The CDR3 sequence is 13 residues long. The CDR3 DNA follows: TGCGCCAGCAGCCCAACAGGGGGTGATACGCAGTATTTT. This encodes CASSPTGGDTQYF.

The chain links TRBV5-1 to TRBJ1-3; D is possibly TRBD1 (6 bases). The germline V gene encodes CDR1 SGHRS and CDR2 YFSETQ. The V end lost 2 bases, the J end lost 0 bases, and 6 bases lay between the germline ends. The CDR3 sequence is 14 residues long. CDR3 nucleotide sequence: TGCGCCAGCAGCTTACAGGGCTCTGGAAACACCATATATTTT. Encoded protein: CASSLQGSGNTIYF.

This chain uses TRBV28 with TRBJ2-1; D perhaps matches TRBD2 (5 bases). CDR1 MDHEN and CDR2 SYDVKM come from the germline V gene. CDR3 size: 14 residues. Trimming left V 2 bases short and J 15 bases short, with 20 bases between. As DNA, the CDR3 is TGTGCCAGCAGTTTAACCCGGGGTAGCCGAGGTCCGTTCTTC. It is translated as CASSLTRGSRGPFF. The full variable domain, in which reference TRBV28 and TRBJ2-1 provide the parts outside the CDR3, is DVKVTQSSRYLVKRTGEKVFLECVQDMDHENMFWYRQDPGLGLRLIYFSYDVKMKEKGDIPEGYSVSREKKERFSLILESASTNQTSMYLCASSLTRGSRGPFFGPGTRLTVL.

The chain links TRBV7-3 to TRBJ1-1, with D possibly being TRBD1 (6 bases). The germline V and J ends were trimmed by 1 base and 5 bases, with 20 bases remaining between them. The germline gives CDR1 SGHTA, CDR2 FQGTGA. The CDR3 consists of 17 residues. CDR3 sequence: CASSLSPPRQVMTEAFF. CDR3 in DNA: TGTGCCAGCAGCTTAAGCCCCCCCCGACAGGTCATGACTGAAGCTTTCTTT.

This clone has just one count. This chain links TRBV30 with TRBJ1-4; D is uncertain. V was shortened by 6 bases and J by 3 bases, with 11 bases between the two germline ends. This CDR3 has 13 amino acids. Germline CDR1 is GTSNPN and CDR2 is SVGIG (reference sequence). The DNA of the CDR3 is TGTGCCTGTAGGAAGACTTCTAATGAAAAACTGTTTTTT. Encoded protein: CACRKTSNEKLFF.

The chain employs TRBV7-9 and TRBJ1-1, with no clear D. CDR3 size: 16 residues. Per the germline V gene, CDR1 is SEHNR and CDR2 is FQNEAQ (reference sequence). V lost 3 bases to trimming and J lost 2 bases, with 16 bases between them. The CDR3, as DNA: TGTGCCAGCAGCTTTCCTAATTCGGGAGGCAACACTGAAGCTTTCTTT. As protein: CASSFPNSGGNTEAFF.

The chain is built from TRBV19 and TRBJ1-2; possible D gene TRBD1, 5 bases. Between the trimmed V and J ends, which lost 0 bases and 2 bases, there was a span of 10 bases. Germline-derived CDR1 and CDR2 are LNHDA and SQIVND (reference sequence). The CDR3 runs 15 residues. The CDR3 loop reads CASSIEDNPNYGYTF. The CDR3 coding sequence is TGTGCCAGTAGTATAGAGGACAACCCCAACTATGGCTACACCTTC.

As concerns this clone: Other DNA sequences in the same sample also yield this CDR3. The CDR3 reads CASSVAGGSKNIQYF. CDR3 DNA sequence: TGTGCCAGCAGCGTAGCCGGAGGAAGCAAAAACATTCAGTACTTC. This chain connects TRBV9 to TRBJ2-4; the D gene is possibly TRBD2 (5 bases). The CDR3 has 15 residues. From germline, CDR1 is SGDLS and CDR2 YYNGEE. Trimming left V 0 bases short and J 3 bases short, with 10 bases between.

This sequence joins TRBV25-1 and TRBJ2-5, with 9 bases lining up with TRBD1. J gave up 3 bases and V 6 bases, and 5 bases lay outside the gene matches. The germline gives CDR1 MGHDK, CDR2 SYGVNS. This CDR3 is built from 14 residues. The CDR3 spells CASSPRTGEETQYF. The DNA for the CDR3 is TGTGCCAGCAGCCCCCGGACAGGGGAAGAGACCCAGTACTTC. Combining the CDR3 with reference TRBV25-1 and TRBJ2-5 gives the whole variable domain EADIYQTPRYLVIGTGKKITLECSQTMGHDKMYWYQQDPGMELHLIHYSYGVNSTEKGDLSSESTVSRIRTEHFPLTLESARPSHTSQYLCASSPRTGEETQYFGPGTRLLVL.

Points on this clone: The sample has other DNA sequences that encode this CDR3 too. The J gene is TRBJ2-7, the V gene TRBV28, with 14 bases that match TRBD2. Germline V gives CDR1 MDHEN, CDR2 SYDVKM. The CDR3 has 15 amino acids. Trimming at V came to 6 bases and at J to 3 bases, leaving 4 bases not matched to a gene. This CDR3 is CASSLGTSGSYEQYF. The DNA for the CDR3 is TGTGCCAGCAGCCTAGGGACTAGCGGGAGCTACGAGCAGTACTTC.

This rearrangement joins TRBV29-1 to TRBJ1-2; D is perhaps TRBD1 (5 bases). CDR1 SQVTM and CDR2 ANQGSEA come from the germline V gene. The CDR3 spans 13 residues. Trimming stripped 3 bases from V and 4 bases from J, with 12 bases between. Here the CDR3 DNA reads TGCAGCGTTGACAGGGAGGGAAGCTATGGCTACACCTTC. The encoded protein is CSVDREGSYGYTF.

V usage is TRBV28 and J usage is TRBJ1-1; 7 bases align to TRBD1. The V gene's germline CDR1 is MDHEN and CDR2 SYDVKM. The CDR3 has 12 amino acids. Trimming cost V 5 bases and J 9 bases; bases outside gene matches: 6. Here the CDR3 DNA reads TGTGCCAGCAGTCTTCAGGGGGAACAAGCTTTCTTT. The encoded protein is CASSLQGEQAFF.

The CDR3 region is CASSFGGGGGEKLFF. CDR3 sequence (DNA): TGTGCCAGCAGCTTCGGCGGGGGAGGAGGTGAAAAACTGTTTTTT. This chain connects TRBV5-8 to TRBJ1-4; tentative D call: TRBD1 (5 bases). Germline V gene data show CDR1 as SGHTS and CDR2 as YDEGEE. There are 15 residues in the CDR3. Trimming left V 2 bases short and J 7 bases short, with 15 bases between.

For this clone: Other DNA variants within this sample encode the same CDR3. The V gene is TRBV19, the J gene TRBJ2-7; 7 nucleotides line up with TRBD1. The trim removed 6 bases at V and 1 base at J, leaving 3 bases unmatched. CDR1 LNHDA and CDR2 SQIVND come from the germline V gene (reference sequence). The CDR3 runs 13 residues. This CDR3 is CASSRDRSYEQYF. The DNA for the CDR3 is TGTGCCAGTAGCAGGGACAGATCCTACGAGCAGTACTTC. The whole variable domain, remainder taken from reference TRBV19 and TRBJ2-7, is DGGITQSPKYLFRKEGQNVTLSCEQNLNHDAMYWYRQDPGQGLRLIYYSQIVNDFQKGDIAEGYSVSREKKESFPLTVTSAQKNPTAFYLCASSRDRSYEQYFGPGTRLTVT.

The DNA for the CDR3 is TGTGCCATCAGCCCGGGACTAGCGGGAGCCTACGAGCAGTACTTC. Translated: CAISPGLAGAYEQYF. The rearrangement uses TRBV10-3 and TRBJ2-7; 14 nucleotides line up with TRBD2. Germline trimming cut 6 bases from V and 2 bases from J; bases unmatched to any gene: 3. Germline-derived CDR1 and CDR2 are ENHRY and SYGVKD. This CDR3 is 15 amino acids long.

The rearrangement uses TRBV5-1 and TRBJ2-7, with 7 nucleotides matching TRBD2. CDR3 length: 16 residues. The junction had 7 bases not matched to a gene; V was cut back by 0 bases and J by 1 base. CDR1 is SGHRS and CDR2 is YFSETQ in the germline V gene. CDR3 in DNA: TGCGCCAGCAGCTTGGAAGGGCTAGCGGAGTCCTACGAGCAGTACTTC. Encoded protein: CASSLEGLAESYEQYF.

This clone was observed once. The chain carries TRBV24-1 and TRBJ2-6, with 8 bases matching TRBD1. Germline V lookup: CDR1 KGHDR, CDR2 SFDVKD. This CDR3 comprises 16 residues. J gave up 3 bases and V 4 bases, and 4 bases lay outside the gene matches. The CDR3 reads CATSEYRGFGANVLTF. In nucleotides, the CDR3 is TGTGCCACCAGTGAGTACAGGGGGTTTGGGGCCAACGTCCTGACTTTC.

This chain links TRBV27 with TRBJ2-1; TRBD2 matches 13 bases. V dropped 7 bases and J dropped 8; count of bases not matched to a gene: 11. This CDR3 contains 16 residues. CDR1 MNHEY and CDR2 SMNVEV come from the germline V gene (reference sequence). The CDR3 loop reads CASTARTSGRKHEQFF. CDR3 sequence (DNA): TGTGCCAGCACCGCAAGGACTAGCGGGAGAAAGCATGAGCAGTTCTTC.

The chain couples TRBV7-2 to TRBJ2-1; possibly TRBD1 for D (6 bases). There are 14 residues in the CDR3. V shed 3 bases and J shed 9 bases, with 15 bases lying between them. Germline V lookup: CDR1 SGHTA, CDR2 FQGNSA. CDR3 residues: CASSFTTGKVEQFF. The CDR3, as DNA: TGTGCCAGCAGCTTTACTACAGGGAAGGTTGAGCAGTTCTTC.

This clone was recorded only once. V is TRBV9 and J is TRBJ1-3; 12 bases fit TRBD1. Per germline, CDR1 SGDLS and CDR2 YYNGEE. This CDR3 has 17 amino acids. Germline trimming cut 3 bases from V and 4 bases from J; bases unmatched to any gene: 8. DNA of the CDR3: TGTGCCAGCAGCGGGGACAGGGGGCGCGAGTACGGAAACACCATATATTTT. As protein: CASSGDRGREYGNTIYF.